Below, one TCR beta chain is given with its context. Its antigen remains unknown. The V end was cut by 0 bases, the J end by 1 base, with 7 bases between. In germline, CDR1 is MGHRA, CDR2 YSYEKL. The CDR3 runs to 14 residues. TCRdb's copy holds only in-frame clones and misses some; the assay was immunoSEQ multiplex PCR. The profile covers about 99,000 clones, with over 85% appearing a single time and approximately 1.2% taken by the ten largest. These data are taken from a study of graft-versus-host responses after intestinal transplantation. The overall study: Recipients underwent multivisceral, liver-intestinal, or isolated intestinal transplants. The study gave all recipients anti-thymocyte globulin induction, then tacrolimus and steroids for about three years.

The study's findings and limits: Among recipient marrow samples, GvH clones were found; some appeared first in ileum or blood.

This receptor was taken from a human donor who received an intestinal transplant. The chain links TRBV4-1 to TRBJ2-7, with unresolved D. The source material was unstimulated CD8+ T cells sorted from spleen or lymph node cells, sampled before intestinal transplant. The CDR3 spells CASSQESYSYEQYF. The CDR3 DNA reads TGCGCCAGCAGCCAAGAGTCCTATTCCTACGAGCAGTACTTC.